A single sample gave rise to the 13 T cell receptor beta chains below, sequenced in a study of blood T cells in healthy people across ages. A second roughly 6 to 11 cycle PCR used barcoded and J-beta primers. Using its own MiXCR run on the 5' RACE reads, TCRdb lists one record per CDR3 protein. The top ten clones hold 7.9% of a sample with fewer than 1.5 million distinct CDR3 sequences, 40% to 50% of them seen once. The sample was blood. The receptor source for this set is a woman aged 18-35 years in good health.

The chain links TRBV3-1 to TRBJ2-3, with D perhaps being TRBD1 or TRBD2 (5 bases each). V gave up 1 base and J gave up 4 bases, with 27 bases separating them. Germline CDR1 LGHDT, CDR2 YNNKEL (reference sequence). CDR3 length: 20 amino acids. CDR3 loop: CASSQGNLFGPGKEADTQYF. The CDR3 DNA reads TGTGCCAGCAGCCAAGGGAACCTTTTCGGCCCAGGGAAGGAGGCAGATACGCAGTATTTT.

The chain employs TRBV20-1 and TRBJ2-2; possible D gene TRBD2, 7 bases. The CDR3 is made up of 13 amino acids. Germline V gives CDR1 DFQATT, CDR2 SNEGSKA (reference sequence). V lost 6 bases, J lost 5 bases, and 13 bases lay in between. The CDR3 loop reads CSARGGRTGELFF. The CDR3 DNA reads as TGCAGTGCGAGGGGGGGGCGTACCGGGGAGCTGTTTTTT.

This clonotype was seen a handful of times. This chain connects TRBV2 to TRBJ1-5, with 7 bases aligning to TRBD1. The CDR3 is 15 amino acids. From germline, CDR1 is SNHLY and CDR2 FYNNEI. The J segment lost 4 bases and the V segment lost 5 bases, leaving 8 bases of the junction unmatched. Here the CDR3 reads CASSPTGLPNQPQHF. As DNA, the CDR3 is TGTGCCAGCAGTCCGACAGGGTTACCTAATCAGCCCCAGCATTTT.

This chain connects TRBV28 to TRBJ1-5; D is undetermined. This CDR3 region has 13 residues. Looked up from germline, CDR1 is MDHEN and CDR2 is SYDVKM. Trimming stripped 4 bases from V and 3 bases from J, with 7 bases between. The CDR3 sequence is CASSSANNQPQHF. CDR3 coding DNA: TGTGCCAGCAGTTCAGCAAACAATCAGCCCCAGCATTTT. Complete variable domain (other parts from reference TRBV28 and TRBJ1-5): DVKVTQSSRYLVKRTGEKVFLECVQDMDHENMFWYRQDPGLGLRLIYFSYDVKMKEKGDIPEGYSVSREKKERFSLILESASTNQTSMYLCASSSANNQPQHFGDGTRLSIL.

The CDR3 DNA reads as TGCAGTGCTAGAGAGGGTGGGACTAGCGCGTACGAGCAGTACTTC. Residues: CSAREGGTSAYEQYF. V and J are TRBV20-1 and TRBJ2-7, with 10 nucleotides matching TRBD2. The germline V gene has CDR1 DFQATT and CDR2 SNEGSKA (reference sequence). The ends lost 0 bases at V and 4 bases at J; junction bases unmatched: 6. This CDR3 region has 15 residues.

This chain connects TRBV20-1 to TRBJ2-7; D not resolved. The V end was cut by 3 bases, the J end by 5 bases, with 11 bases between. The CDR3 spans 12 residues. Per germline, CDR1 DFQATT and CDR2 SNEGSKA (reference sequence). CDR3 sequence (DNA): TGCAGTGCTAGCGGAGATGGCGACGAGCAGTACTTC. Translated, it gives CSASGDGDEQYF.

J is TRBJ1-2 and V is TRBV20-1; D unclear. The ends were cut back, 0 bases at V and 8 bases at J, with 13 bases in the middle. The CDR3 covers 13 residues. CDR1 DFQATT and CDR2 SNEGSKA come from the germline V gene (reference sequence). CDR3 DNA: TGCAGTGCTAGAGACAACTCCGGCGGCGGCTACACCTTC. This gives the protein CSARDNSGGGYTF.

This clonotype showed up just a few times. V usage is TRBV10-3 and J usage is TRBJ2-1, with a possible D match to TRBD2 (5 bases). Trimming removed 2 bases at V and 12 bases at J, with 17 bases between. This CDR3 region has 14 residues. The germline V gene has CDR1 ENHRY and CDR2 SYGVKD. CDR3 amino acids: CAISETSVGKLQFF. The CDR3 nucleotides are TGTGCCATCAGTGAGACATCCGTCGGGAAGTTGCAGTTCTTC.

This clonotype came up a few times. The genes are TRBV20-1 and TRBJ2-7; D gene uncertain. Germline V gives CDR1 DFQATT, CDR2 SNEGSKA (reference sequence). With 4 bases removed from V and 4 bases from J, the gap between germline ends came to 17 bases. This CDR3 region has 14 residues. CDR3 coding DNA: TGCAGTGCTAATCGGCCCCAGTTCAGTTACGAGCAGTACTTC. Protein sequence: CSANRPQFSYEQYF.

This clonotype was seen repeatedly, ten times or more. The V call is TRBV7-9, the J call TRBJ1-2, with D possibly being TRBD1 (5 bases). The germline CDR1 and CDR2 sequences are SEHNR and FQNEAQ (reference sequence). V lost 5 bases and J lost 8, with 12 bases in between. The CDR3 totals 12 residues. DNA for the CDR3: TGTGCCAGCAGCCGGGACGTCGTCGGCTACACCTTC. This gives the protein CASSRDVVGYTF.

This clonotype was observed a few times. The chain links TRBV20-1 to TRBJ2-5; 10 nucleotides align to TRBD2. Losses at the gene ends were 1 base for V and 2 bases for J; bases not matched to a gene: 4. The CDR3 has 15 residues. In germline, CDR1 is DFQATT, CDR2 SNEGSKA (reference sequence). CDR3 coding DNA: TGCAGTGCTAGAGGGAGCGGGGGGGAGCAAGAGACCCAGTACTTC. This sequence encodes CSARGSGGEQETQYF.

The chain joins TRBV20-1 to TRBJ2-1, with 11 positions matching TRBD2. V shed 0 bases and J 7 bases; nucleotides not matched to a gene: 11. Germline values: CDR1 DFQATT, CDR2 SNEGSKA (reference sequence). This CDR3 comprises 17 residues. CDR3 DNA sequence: TGCAGTGCTAGAGATCTTTCCCCTAGCGGGGGGACTAATGAGCAGTTCTTC. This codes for CSARDLSPSGGTNEQFF.

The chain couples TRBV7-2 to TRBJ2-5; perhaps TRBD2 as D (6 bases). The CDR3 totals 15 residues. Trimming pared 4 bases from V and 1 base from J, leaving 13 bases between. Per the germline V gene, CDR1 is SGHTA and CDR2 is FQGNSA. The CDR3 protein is CASSSGKRAQETQYF. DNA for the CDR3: TGTGCCAGCAGCTCCGGAAAGCGGGCCCAAGAGACCCAGTACTTC.